One sample yielded the 12 T cell receptor beta chains listed below, sequenced in a study of blood T cell repertoires in COVID-19. The data were produced by immunoSEQ multiplex PCR, yet TCRdb's version contains in-frame clones alone and is incomplete. The repertoire holds about 250,000 clones, with approximately 79% as singletons. The sample comprised peripheral blood. The receptors shown here come from a woman aged 35 to 49 with active or convalescent COVID-19.

The DNA of the CDR3 is TGTGCCAGCAAGAAAGGGGCGACGGTTGGCTACACCTTC. Amino acids: CASKKGATVGYTF. The chain combines TRBV2 with TRBJ1-2; D perhaps matches TRBD1 (5 bases). Germline CDR1 is SNHLY and CDR2 is FYNNEI. The ends were cut back, 7 bases at V and 7 bases at J, with 16 bases in the middle. This CDR3 has 13 residues.

This clone has a handful of counts. The gene calls are TRBV19 and TRBJ1-1; TRBD1 is a possible D gene (6 bases). CDR1 and CDR2 from the germline V gene are LNHDA and SQIVND (reference sequence). The V gene lost 3 bases and the J gene lost 5 bases, with 10 bases spanning the gap. CDR3 length: 13 amino acids. The CDR3: CASSISTGTEAFF. The CDR3 DNA reads TGTGCCAGTAGTATTTCTACAGGGACTGAAGCTTTCTTT.

This chain links TRBV30 with TRBJ1-4, with 7 bases that match TRBD1. The CDR3 has 12 residues. Germline CDR1 GTSNPN, CDR2 SVGIG (reference sequence). In nucleotides, the CDR3 is TGTGCAATAAGGGGGCCCAACGAAAAACTGTTTTTT. This sequence encodes CAIRGPNEKLFF.

The CDR3 here is CASSWGDRVYNSPLHF. For the CDR3, the DNA is TGTGCCAGCAGCTGGGGAGACAGGGTTTATAATTCACCCCTCCACTTT. The chain combines TRBV5-6 with TRBJ1-6; 7 nucleotides line up with TRBD1. Germline values: CDR1 SGHDT, CDR2 YYEEEE. With 3 bases clipped from V and 4 bases from J, the junction kept 7 bases outside the gene matches. CDR3 length: 16 residues.

This clone has just one count. This CDR3 reads CASSLGRLARWKTQYF. The CDR3 DNA reads TGTGCCAGCAGCTTGGGGCGGCTAGCGCGATGGAAGACCCAGTACTTC. The genes are TRBV5-6 and TRBJ2-5; D might be TRBD2 (6 bases). There are 16 residues in the CDR3. Per germline, CDR1 SGHDT and CDR2 YYEEEE. V lost 0 bases to trimming and J lost 6 bases, with 18 bases between them.

The V and J genes are TRBV5-1 and TRBJ1-2; D might be TRBD1 (6 bases). Germline values: CDR1 SGHRS, CDR2 YFSETQ. The germline V and J ends were trimmed by 0 bases and 3 bases, with 9 bases remaining between them. This CDR3 is 14 amino acids long. CDR3 loop: CASSLEPGDYGYTF. The CDR3 region has the DNA TGCGCCAGCAGCTTGGAACCAGGGGACTATGGCTACACCTTC.

There are a few counts of this clone. V gene TRBV20-1 combines with J gene TRBJ1-1; TRBD1 might be the D (5 bases). V was shortened by 0 bases and J by 11 bases, with 10 bases between the two germline ends. This CDR3 has 11 residues. From germline, CDR1 is DFQATT and CDR2 SNEGSKA (reference sequence). CDR3 in DNA: TGCAGTGCTAGAGAGGGGCCGCAGGCTTTCTTT. It translates to CSAREGPQAFF.

The genes are TRBV29-1 and TRBJ2-5, with D possibly matching TRBD1 (6 bases). This CDR3 has 15 amino acids. CDR1 SQVTM and CDR2 ANQGSEA come from the germline V gene. Trimming took off 7 bases at V and 5 bases at J, with 23 bases between the two ends. CDR3: CSAEGPPGDFETQYF. CDR3 coding DNA: TGCAGCGCCGAAGGTCCGCCAGGGGATTTTGAGACCCAGTACTTC.

The chain uses TRBV27 and TRBJ1-5, with D possibly being TRBD1 (5 bases). The CDR3 is 16 residues long. With 5 bases removed from V and 0 bases from J, the gap between germline ends came to 14 bases. Germline assignment: CDR1 MNHEY and CDR2 SMNVEV (reference sequence). This CDR3 reads CASSPPRVYSNQPQHF. The CDR3 region has the DNA TGTGCCAGCAGTCCCCCCAGGGTTTATAGCAATCAGCCCCAGCATTTT.

This clone has ten or more counts. The same CDR3 can be traced to other DNA sequences in this sample. The chain employs TRBV19 and TRBJ1-6, with TRBD1 matching 8 bases. The CDR3 is 14 residues long. The V and J ends lost 3 bases and 9 bases, in that order; junction bases with no gene match: 4. Per germline, CDR1 LNHDA and CDR2 SQIVND (reference sequence). CDR3 sequence (DNA): TGTGCCAGTAGTATTGGACAGGGAATTTCACCCCTCCACTTT. Protein sequence: CASSIGQGISPLHF.

This sequence joins TRBV18 and TRBJ2-7, with 11 bases aligning to TRBD2. CDR1 KGHSH and CDR2 LQKENI come from the germline V gene. This CDR3 has 18 residues. The ends lost 2 bases at V and 0 bases at J; junction bases unmatched: 9. CDR3 loop: CASSPAGLADQYSYEQYV. CDR3 DNA: TGTGCCAGCTCACCAGCGGGACTAGCGGATCAGTACTCCTACGAGCAGTACGTC.

The chain employs TRBV7-2 and TRBJ1-2; D is possibly TRBD1 (6 bases). The CDR3 contains 14 residues. Trimming shortened V by 0 bases and J by 6 bases, and 11 bases separated the two germline ends. Germline CDR1 SGHTA, CDR2 FQGNSA. CDR3 DNA: TGTGCCAGCAGCTTAGCGCAGGGGACCGATGGCTACACCTTC. This sequence encodes CASSLAQGTDGYTF.